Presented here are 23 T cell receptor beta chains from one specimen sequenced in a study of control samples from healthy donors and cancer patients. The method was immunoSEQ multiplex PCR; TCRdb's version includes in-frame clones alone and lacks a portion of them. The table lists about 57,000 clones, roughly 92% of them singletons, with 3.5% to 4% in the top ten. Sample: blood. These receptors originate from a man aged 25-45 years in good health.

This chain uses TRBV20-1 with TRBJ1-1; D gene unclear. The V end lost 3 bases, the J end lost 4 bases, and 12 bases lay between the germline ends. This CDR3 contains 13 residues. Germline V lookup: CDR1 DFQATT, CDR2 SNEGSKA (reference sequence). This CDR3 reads CSASRGWGTEAFF. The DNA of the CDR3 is TGCAGTGCTAGTCGGGGATGGGGCACTGAAGCTTTCTTT.

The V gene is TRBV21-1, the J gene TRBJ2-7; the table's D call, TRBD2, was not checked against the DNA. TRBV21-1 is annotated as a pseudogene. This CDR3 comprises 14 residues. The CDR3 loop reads CASNPSSGIYEQYF. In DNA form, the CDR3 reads TGTGCCAGCAACCCAAGTAGCGGGATCTACGAGCAGTACTTC.

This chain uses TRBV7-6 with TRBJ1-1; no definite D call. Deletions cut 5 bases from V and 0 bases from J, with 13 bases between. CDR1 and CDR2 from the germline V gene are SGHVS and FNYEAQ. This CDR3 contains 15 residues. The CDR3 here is CASSADTFMNTEAFF. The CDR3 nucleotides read TGTGCCAGCAGCGCAGACACGTTCATGAACACTGAAGCTTTCTTT.

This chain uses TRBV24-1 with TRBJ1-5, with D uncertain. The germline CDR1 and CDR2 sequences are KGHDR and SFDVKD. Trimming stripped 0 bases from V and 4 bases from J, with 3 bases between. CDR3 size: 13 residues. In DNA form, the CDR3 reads TGTGCCACCAGTGATTTGCCAAATCAGCCCCAGCATTTT. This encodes CATSDLPNQPQHF.

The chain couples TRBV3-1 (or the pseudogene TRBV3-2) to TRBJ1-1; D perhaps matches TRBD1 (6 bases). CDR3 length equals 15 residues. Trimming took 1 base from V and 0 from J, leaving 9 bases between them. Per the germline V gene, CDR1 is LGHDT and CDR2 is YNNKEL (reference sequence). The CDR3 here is CASSQVTGLNTEAFF. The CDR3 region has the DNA TGTGCCAGCAGCCAAGTTACAGGGCTGAACACTGAAGCTTTCTTT.

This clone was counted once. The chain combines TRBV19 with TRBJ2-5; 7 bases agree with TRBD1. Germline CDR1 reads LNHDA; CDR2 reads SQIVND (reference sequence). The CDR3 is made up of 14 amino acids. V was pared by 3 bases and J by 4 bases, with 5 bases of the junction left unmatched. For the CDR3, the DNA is TGTGCCAGTAGTATCGACAGGGTGGGAGAGACCCAGTACTTC. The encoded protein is CASSIDRVGETQYF.

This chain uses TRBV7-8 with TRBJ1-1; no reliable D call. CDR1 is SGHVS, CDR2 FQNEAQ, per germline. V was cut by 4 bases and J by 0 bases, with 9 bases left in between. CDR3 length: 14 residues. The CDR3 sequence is CASSSVAMNTEAFF. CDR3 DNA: TGTGCCAGCAGCTCCGTGGCCATGAACACTGAAGCTTTCTTT.

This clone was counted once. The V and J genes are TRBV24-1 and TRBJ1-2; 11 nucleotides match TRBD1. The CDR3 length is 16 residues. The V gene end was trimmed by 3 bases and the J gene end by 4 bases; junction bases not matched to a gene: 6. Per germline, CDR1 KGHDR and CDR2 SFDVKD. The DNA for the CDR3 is TGTGCCACCAGTGATACCCGGACAGGGGGCGTCTATGGCTACACCTTC. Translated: CATSDTRTGGVYGYTF.

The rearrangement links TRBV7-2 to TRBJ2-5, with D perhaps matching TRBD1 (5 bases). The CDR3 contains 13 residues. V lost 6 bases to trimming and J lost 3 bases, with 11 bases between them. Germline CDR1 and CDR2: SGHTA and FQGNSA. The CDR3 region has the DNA TGTGCCAGCAGTATAGGGGAAGAAGAGACCCAGTACTTC. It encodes CASSIGEEETQYF.

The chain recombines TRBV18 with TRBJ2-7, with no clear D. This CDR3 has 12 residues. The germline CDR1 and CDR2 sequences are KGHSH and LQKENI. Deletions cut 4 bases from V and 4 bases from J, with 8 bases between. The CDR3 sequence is CASSQVGYEQYF. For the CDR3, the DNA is TGTGCCAGCTCACAAGTCGGTTACGAGCAGTACTTC. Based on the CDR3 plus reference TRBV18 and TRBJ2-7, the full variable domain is NAGVMQNPRHLVRRRGQEARLRCSPMKGHSHVYWYRQLPEEGLKFMVYLQKENIIDESGMPKERFSAEFPKEGPSILRIQQVVRGDSAAYFCASSQVGYEQYFGPGTRLTVT.

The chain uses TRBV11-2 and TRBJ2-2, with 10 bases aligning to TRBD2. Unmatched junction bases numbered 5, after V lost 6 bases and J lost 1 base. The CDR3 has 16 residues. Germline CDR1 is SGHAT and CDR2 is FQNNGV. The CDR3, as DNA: TGTGCCAGCAGGCCGCTAGCGGGGGTGAACACCGGGGAGCTGTTTTTT. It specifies CASRPLAGVNTGELFF. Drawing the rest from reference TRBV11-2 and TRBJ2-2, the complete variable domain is EAGVAQSPRYKIIEKRQSVAFWCNPISGHATLYWYQQILGQGPKLLIQFQNNGVVDDSQLPKDRFSAERLKGVDSTLKIQPAKLEDSAVYLCASRPLAGVNTGELFFGEGSRLTVL.

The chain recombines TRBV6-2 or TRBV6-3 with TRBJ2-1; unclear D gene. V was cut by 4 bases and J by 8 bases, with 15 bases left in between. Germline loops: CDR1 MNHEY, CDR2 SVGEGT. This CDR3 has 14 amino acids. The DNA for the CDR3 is TGTGCCAGCAGTTTGGTGACGCGATCCCATGAGCAGTTCTTC. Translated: CASSLVTRSHEQFF.

The CDR3 protein is CASSGGGLAGGETQYF. In DNA, the CDR3 is TGTGCCAGCAGCGGCGGGGGACTAGCGGGAGGAGAGACCCAGTACTTC. This chain connects TRBV9 to TRBJ2-5, with TRBD2 matching 15 bases. CDR3 length: 16 amino acids. CDR1 is SGDLS, CDR2 YYNGEE, per germline. V was clipped by 3 bases and J by 4 bases; unmatched bases: 4.

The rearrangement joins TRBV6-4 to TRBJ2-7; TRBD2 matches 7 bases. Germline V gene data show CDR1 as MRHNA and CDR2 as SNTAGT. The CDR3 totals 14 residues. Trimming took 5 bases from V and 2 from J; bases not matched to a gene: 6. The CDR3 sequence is CASSPGLGAYEQYF. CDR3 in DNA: TGTGCCAGCAGTCCCGGACTAGGGGCCTACGAGCAGTACTTC.

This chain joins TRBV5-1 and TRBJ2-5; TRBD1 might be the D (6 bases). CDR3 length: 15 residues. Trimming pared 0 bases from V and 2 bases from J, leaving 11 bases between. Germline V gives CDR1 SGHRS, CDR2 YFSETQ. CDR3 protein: CASSLGPGEQETQYF. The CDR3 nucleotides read TGCGCCAGCAGCTTGGGCCCAGGGGAGCAAGAGACCCAGTACTTC.

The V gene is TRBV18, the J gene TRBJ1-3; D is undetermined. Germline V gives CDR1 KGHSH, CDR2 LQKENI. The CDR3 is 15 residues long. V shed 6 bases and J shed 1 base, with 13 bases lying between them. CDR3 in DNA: TGTGCCAGCTCCCCGATCACCAGTTCTGGAAACACCATATATTTT. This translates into CASSPITSSGNTIYF.

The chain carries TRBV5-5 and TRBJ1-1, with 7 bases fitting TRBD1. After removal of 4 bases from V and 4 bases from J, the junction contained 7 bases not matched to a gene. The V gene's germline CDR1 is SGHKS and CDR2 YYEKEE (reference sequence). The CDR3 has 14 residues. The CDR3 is CASSTRTGGTEAFF. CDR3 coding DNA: TGTGCCAGCAGCACCCGGACAGGAGGCACTGAAGCTTTCTTT.

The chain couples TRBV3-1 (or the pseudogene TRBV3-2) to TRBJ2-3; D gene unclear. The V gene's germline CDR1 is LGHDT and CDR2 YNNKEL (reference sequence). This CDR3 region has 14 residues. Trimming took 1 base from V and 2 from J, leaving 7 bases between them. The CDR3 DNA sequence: TGTGCCAGCAGCCAAGTGGCCTCCACAGATACGCAGTATTTT. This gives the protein CASSQVASTDTQYF.

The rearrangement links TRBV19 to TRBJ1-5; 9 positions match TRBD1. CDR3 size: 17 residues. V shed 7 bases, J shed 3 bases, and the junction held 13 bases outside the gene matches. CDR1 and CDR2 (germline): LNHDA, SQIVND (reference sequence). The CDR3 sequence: CASTLGRGQGINQPQHF. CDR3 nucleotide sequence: TGTGCCAGTACCCTAGGTAGGGGACAGGGAATCAATCAGCCCCAGCATTTT.

This chain's CDR3 is CASSVTTGGGGYTF. The CDR3 DNA reads TGTGCCAGCAGCGTTACTACAGGGGGCGGTGGCTACACCTTC. The chain uses TRBV5-5 and TRBJ1-2, with TRBD1 matching 9 bases. This CDR3 has 14 residues. Per germline, CDR1 SGHKS and CDR2 YYEKEE (reference sequence). V lost 4 bases to trimming and J lost 7 bases; unmatched junction nucleotides: 8.

The CDR3 nucleotides are TGTGCCAGCAGCCCTGGGGGCCCAGATACGCAGTATTTT. It yields the protein CASSPGGPDTQYF. This sequence joins TRBV7-2 and TRBJ2-3, with D possibly TRBD1 on 6 matching bases. Germline V lookup: CDR1 SGHTA, CDR2 FQGNSA. Deletions cut 5 bases from V and 4 bases from J, with 10 bases between. The CDR3 is 13 residues long.

CDR3 DNA sequence: TGCGCCAGCAGCCAAGAATCCCTAGCGGGGTACTACGAGCAGTACTTC. Residues: CASSQESLAGYYEQYF. The chain recombines TRBV4-3 with TRBJ2-7; 9 bases line up with TRBD2. CDR3 length: 16 residues. Germline V gene sequence: CDR1 LGHNA, CDR2 YSLEER. Trimming removed 0 bases from V and 3 bases from J; junction bases left unmatched: 6.

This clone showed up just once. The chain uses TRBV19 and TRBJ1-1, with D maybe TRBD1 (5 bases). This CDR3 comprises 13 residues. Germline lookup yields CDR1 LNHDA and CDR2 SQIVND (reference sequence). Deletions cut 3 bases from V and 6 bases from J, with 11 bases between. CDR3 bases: TGTGCCAGTAGTATCAGGGAACTCGCTGAAGCTTTCTTT. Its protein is CASSIRELAEAFF.